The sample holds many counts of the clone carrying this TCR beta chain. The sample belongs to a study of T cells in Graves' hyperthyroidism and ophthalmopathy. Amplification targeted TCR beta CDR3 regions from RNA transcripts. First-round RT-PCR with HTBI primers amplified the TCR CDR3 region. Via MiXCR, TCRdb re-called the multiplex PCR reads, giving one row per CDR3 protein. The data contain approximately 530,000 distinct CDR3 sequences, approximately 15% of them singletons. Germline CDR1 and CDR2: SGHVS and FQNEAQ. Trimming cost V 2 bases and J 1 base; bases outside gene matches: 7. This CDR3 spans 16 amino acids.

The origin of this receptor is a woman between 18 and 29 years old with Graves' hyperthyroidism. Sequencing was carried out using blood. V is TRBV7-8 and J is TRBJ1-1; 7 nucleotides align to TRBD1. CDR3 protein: CASSLTHRGKNTEAFF. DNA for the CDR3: TGTGCCAGCAGCTTAACCCACAGGGGAAAGAACACTGAAGCTTTCTTT.